These 3 T cell receptor beta chains were sequenced from one sample in a study of blood T cell repertoires in COVID-19. Clones were read by immunoSEQ multiplex PCR, and TCRdb kept only the in-frame ones, dropping some. Among about 130,000 clones, roughly 83% were seen once, and the ten largest hold 3% to 3.5%. The sequenced sample consisted of peripheral blood. The receptors were gathered from an elderly woman with acute or convalescent COVID-19.

This clone occurred once. Different DNA sequences within this sample yield the same CDR3. This chain connects TRBV11-2 to TRBJ1-1; 7 bases align to TRBD1. This CDR3 has 13 amino acids. With V trimmed by 5 bases and J by 11 bases, 11 bases remained unmatched. CDR1 and CDR2 from the germline V gene are SGHAT and FQNNGV. CDR3 loop: CASSPATGTGAFF. The CDR3 DNA is TGTGCCAGCAGCCCAGCGACAGGGACTGGGGCTTTCTTT.

Only one count was recorded for this clone. V usage is TRBV4-2 and J usage is TRBJ1-1; D gene unclear. The germline V and J ends were trimmed by 0 bases and 8 bases, with 13 bases remaining between them. The CDR3 spans 14 residues. CDR1 is LGHNA, CDR2 YNFKEQ, per germline. In DNA, the CDR3 is TGTGCCAGCAGCCAAGATCCTATGGGCAGGGAAGCTTTCTTT. Its protein product is CASSQDPMGREAFF.

This chain joins TRBV19 and TRBJ1-2; 7 bases match TRBD1. In germline, CDR1 is LNHDA, CDR2 SQIVND (reference sequence). V lost 4 bases and J lost 7; bases outside the gene matches: 9. This CDR3 comprises 14 residues. CDR3 bases: TGTGCCAGTAGTAAGACAGGGAGAGTCTTTGGCTACACCTTC. Its translation is CASSKTGRVFGYTF. The whole variable domain, filled in from reference TRBV19 and TRBJ1-2, reads DGGITQSPKYLFRKEGQNVTLSCEQNLNHDAMYWYRQDPGQGLRLIYYSQIVNDFQKGDIAEGYSVSREKKESFPLTVTSAQKNPTAFYLCASSKTGRVFGYTFGSGTRLTVV.